The 2 T cell receptor beta chains below come from one sample, sequenced in a study of T cell changes during pregnancy in multiple sclerosis. Sequencing was performed with immunoSEQ multiplex PCR; in TCRdb, only in-frame clones are kept and a portion is missing. The sample contains 45,000 to 55,000 clones, approximately 90% of which appear only once. Specimen: peripheral blood, collected in the first trimester of pregnancy. The receptors stem from a female donor with multiple sclerosis, enrolled in a pregnancy study.

The rearrangement uses TRBV9 and TRBJ2-1, with D perhaps TRBD2 (5 bases). CDR3 length: 14 residues. With 1 base removed from V and 6 bases from J, the gap between germline ends came to 11 bases. The V gene's germline CDR1 is SGDLS and CDR2 YYNGEE. The CDR3 DNA follows: TGTGCCAGCAGCGTACTGGGAGTAACCAATGAGCAGTTCTTC. Its protein is CASSVLGVTNEQFF. Looking up the rest from reference TRBV9 and TRBJ2-1 gives the full variable domain: DSGVTQTPKHLITATGQRVTLRCSPRSGDLSVYWYQQSLDQGLQFLIQYYNGEERAKGNILERFSAQQFPDLHSELNLSSLELGDSALYFCASSVLGVTNEQFFGPGTRLTVL.

The rearrangement joins TRBV7-8 to TRBJ2-1, with 9 bases that match TRBD2. Trimming took 1 base from V and 4 from J; bases not matched to a gene: 11. The CDR3 extends over 18 amino acids. CDR1 is SGHVS, CDR2 FQNEAQ, per germline. The CDR3 DNA sequence: TGTGCCAGCAGCTTAGTAGAGAGGTGGCGGGGGGGGTACAATGAGCAGTTCTTC. It encodes CASSLVERWRGGYNEQFF. Full variable domain (missing parts from reference TRBV7-8 and TRBJ2-1): GAGVSQSPRYKVAKRGQDVALRCDPISGHVSLFWYQQALGQGPEFLTYFQNEAQLDKSGLPSDRFFAERPEGSVSTLKIQRTQQEDSAVYLCASSLVERWRGGYNEQFFGPGTRLTVL.